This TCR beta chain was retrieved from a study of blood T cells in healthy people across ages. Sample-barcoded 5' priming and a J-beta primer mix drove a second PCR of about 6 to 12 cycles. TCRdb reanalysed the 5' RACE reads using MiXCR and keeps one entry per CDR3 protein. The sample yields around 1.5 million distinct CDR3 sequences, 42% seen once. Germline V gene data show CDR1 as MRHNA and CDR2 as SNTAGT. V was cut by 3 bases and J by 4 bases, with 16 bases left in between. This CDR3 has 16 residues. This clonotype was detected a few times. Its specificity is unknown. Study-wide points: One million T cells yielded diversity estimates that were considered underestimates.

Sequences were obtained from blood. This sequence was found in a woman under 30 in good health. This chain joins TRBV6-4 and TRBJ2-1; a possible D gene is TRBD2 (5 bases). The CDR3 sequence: CASSEGEAGSYNEQFF. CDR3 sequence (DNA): TGTGCCAGCAGTGAAGGTGAGGCGGGTAGTTACAATGAGCAGTTCTTC.